This TCR beta chain was obtained from a study of cytomegalovirus exposure and HLA in healthy donors. This PCR relied on a set of 60 Vbeta primers and 13 Jbeta primers. Original processing methods: About 10 million shared chains were among 80 million or so unique TCR beta chains counted in a later analysis. Profiled with immunoSEQ multiplex PCR; TCRdb holds only in-frame clones, not every one. D and trimming were read from the DNA, whereas the V and J calls and clone size are those reported in that table. Among around 160,000 clones listed, 65% to 70% were seen once. Overall study results and limits: The listing of some 170 TCR beta chains classed them as cytomegalovirus-associated.

The V gene's germline CDR1 is SNHLY and CDR2 FYNNEI. Trimming removed 8 bases at V and 5 bases at J, with 21 bases between. The CDR3 extends over 16 amino acids. As for this clone: What it binds is not known.

Specimen: PBMCs. The clonotype originates from a woman aged 18-29 years in good health and CMV-seropositive. This rearrangement joins TRBV2 to TRBJ2-2; TRBD1 is a possible D gene (6 bases). The DNA of the CDR3 is TGTGCCAGCCGCGGACAGAGCCTTACTTTTACCGGGGAGCTGTTTTTT. Protein product: CASRGQSLTFTGELFF.